Listed below are T cell receptor beta chains from one sample, sequenced in a study of blood T cell repertoires in COVID-19. Data came from immunoSEQ multiplex PCR; TCRdb stores just in-frame clones and leaves some out. The sample shows over 200,000 clones, roughly 90% of them seen only once. The sample comprised PBMCs or T cells enriched from blood (not recorded which). The receptors come from a young woman who had been exposed to COVID-19. Each CDR3 is given with its conserved first and last residue. A D gene is named only where the DNA matches it firmly. Size is omitted from some rows. Given values are once, few, many or a class for expanded clones.

CDR3 length: 14
V gene: TRBV7-2
clone size: .
J gene: TRBJ2-2
D gene: TRBD1
CDR3 protein: CASSLGQGTGELFF
CDR3 DNA: TGTGCCAGCAGCCTCGGACAGGGCACCGGGGAGCTGTTTTTT

CDR3 length: 16
V gene: TRBV19
clone size: .
J gene: TRBJ1-1
D gene: TRBD1
CDR3 protein: CASSPSSGTGWTEAFF
CDR3 DNA: TGTGCCAGTAGTCCGAGTTCCGGGACAGGGTGGACTGAAGCTTTCTTT

CDR3 length: 15
V gene: TRBV6-1
clone size: .
J gene: TRBJ2-7
D gene: .
CDR3 protein: CASSEALQGPYEQYF
CDR3 DNA: TGTGCCAGCAGTGAAGCGCTACAGGGACCCTACGAGCAGTACTTC

CDR3 length: 15
V gene: TRBV27
clone size: once
J gene: TRBJ2-1
D gene: .
CDR3 protein: CASSLIDSSYNEQFF
CDR3 DNA: TGTGCCAGCAGTTTAATTGACAGCTCCTACAATGAGCAGTTCTTC

CDR3 length: 14
V gene: TRBV2
clone size: .
J gene: TRBJ2-1
D gene: TRBD2
CDR3 protein: CASKRGPTYNEQFF
CDR3 DNA: TGTGCAAGCAAGCGGGGCCCTACCTACAATGAGCAGTTCTTC

CDR3 length: 15
V gene: TRBV27
clone size: .
J gene: TRBJ1-2
D gene: TRBD1
CDR3 protein: CASTPHGAQGHGYTF
CDR3 DNA: TGTGCCAGCACCCCCCACGGTGCACAGGGGCATGGCTACACCTTC

CDR3 length: 13
V gene: TRBV25-1
clone size: .
J gene: TRBJ2-5
D gene: TRBD1
CDR3 protein: CASRDRGLETQYF
CDR3 DNA: TGTGCCAGCAGGGACAGGGGGCTCGAGACCCAGTACTTC

CDR3 length: 16
V gene: TRBV4-1
clone size: .
J gene: TRBJ1-1
D gene: .
CDR3 protein: CASSQDHGGPLTEAFF
CDR3 DNA: TGCGCCAGCAGCCAAGATCACGGCGGTCCCCTCACTGAAGCTTTCTTT

CDR3 length: 16
V gene: TRBV25-1
clone size: .
J gene: TRBJ2-1
D gene: .
CDR3 protein: CASSVDSPLYPPGQFF
CDR3 DNA: TGTGCCAGCAGTGTGGACAGCCCCCTGTATCCCCCTGGGCAGTTCTTC

CDR3 length: 13
V gene: TRBV3-1/TRBV3-2
clone size: .
J gene: TRBJ1-1
D gene: .
CDR3 protein: CASKGRGETEAFF
CDR3 DNA: TGTGCCAGCAAAGGCAGGGGTGAAACTGAAGCTTTCTTT

CDR3 length: 15
V gene: TRBV7-3
clone size: .
J gene: TRBJ2-5
D gene: TRBD1
CDR3 protein: CASSLSSGQGETQYF
CDR3 DNA: TGTGCCAGCAGCTTAAGCTCGGGACAGGGGGAGACCCAGTACTTC

CDR3 length: 15
V gene: TRBV9
clone size: .
J gene: TRBJ2-5
D gene: .
CDR3 protein: CASSGAGSSQETQYF
CDR3 DNA: TGTGCCAGCAGCGGGGCTGGGAGCTCCCAAGAGACCCAGTACTTC

CDR3 length: 14
V gene: TRBV13
clone size: .
J gene: TRBJ1-1
D gene: TRBD1
CDR3 protein: CASSPTGGASEAFF
CDR3 DNA: TGTGCCAGCAGCCCAACAGGGGGCGCGTCTGAAGCTTTCTTT

CDR3 length: 14
V gene: TRBV11-2
clone size: .
J gene: TRBJ1-4
D gene: .
CDR3 protein: CASSQQQDSEKLFF
CDR3 DNA: TGTGCCAGCAGCCAACAACAGGACAGTGAAAAACTGTTTTTT

CDR3 length: 16
V gene: TRBV4-1
clone size: .
J gene: TRBJ1-2
D gene: .
CDR3 protein: CASSPSPRAPVHGYTF
CDR3 DNA: TGCGCCAGCAGCCCGAGCCCCAGGGCCCCGGTCCACGGCTACACCTTC

CDR3 length: 14
V gene: TRBV5-1
clone size: few
J gene: TRBJ2-2
D gene: TRBD1
CDR3 protein: CASSLGQGAGELFF
CDR3 DNA: TGCGCCAGCAGCTTGGGACAGGGGGCCGGGGAGCTGTTTTTT

CDR3 length: 17
V gene: TRBV21-1
clone size: .
J gene: TRBJ2-7
D gene: .
CDR3 protein: CASSRDSGTGSIYEQYF
CDR3 DNA: TGTGCCAGCAGCAGAGACTCCGGGACAGGTAGCATTTACGAGCAGTACTTC

CDR3 length: 16
V gene: TRBV27
clone size: few
J gene: TRBJ2-2
D gene: TRBD1
CDR3 protein: CASSLWSDRATGELFF
CDR3 DNA: TGTGCCAGCAGTTTATGGAGTGACAGGGCCACCGGGGAGCTGTTTTTT

CDR3 length: 17
V gene: TRBV5-1
clone size: .
J gene: TRBJ1-1
D gene: .
CDR3 protein: CASSLDGSGVRNTEAFF
CDR3 DNA: TGCGCCAGCAGCTTGGACGGTAGCGGGGTCAGAAACACTGAAGCTTTCTTT

CDR3 length: 15
V gene: TRBV11-2
clone size: .
J gene: TRBJ1-6
D gene: TRBD1
CDR3 protein: CASSLGDRANSPLHF
CDR3 DNA: TGTGCCAGCAGCTTAGGAGACAGGGCTAATTCACCCCTCCACTTT

CDR3 length: 15
V gene: TRBV5-1
clone size: .
J gene: TRBJ2-6
D gene: .
CDR3 protein: CASSKTSSGANVLTF
CDR3 DNA: TGCGCCAGCAGCAAGACAAGCTCTGGGGCCAACGTCCTGACTTTC

CDR3 length: 13
V gene: TRBV10-3
clone size: .
J gene: TRBJ1-6
D gene: TRBD1
CDR3 protein: CAIGGQGSSPLHF
CDR3 DNA: TGTGCCATCGGGGGACAGGGAAGTTCACCCCTCCACTTT

CDR3 length: 18
V gene: TRBV6-2/TRBV6-3
clone size: .
J gene: TRBJ2-5
D gene: TRBD2
CDR3 protein: CASSYAFVRGGFQETQYF
CDR3 DNA: TGTGCCAGCAGTTACGCTTTCGTGCGGGGGGGATTCCAAGAGACCCAGTACTTC

CDR3 length: 16
V gene: TRBV6-1
clone size: .
J gene: TRBJ2-1
D gene: TRBD1
CDR3 protein: CASSEDNGTGMDEQFF
CDR3 DNA: TGTGCCAGCAGTGAAGACAACGGGACAGGGATGGATGAGCAGTTCTTC

CDR3 length: 15
V gene: TRBV6-2/TRBV6-3
clone size: .
J gene: TRBJ1-6
D gene: TRBD1
CDR3 protein: CASSYSTGANSPLHF
CDR3 DNA: TGTGCCAGCAGTTATTCTACAGGGGCCAATTCACCCCTCCACTTT